Listed below are T cell receptor beta chains from one sample, sequenced in a study of blood T cell repertoires in COVID-19. Here immunoSEQ multiplex PCR was the method, and the copy in TCRdb shows in-frame clones only, minus some. The sample shows over 70,000 clones, about 83% of them seen only once. The sample was peripheral blood. These receptors were taken from a human donor in a cohort sampled during active COVID-19. Both conserved end residues are part of each CDR3. A D gene is named only where the DNA matches it firmly. Clone size appears in some rows only: once, few, many, or a class for an expanded clone.

TRBD2	TRBV27	-	TRBJ2-1	CASSSGGEQFF	TGTGCCAGCAGCTCGGGGGGTGAGCAGTTCTTC
-	TRBV3-1/TRBV3-2	-	TRBJ1-6	CASSPSSYNSPLHF	TGTGCCAGCAGCCCCAGCTCCTATAATTCACCCCTCCACTTT
TRBD1	TRBV5-6	-	TRBJ2-7	CASSEIRDRRAYEQYF	TGTGCCAGCAGCGAGATCCGGGACAGGAGAGCCTACGAGCAGTACTTC
TRBD2	TRBV7-2	-	TRBJ2-5	CASSHGGKKQETQYF	TGTGCCAGCAGCCACGGGGGGAAAAAGCAAGAGACCCAGTACTTC
TRBD1	TRBV9	-	TRBJ1-6	CASSERGQESPLHF	TGTGCCAGCAGCGAGCGAGGACAGGAGTCACCCCTCCACTTT
-	TRBV21-1	few	TRBJ1-4	CASSKAGRGPATNEKLFF	TGTGCCAGCAGCAAAGCGGGCAGGGGTCCCGCAACTAATGAAAAACTGTTTTTT
-	TRBV3-1/TRBV3-2	-	TRBJ1-4	CASSLLGLTNEKLFF	TGTGCCAGCAGCCTGCTAGGTTTAACTAATGAAAAACTGTTTTTT
-	TRBV5-6	-	TRBJ2-4	CASSSGPHRGGIQYF	TGTGCCAGCAGCTCGGGGCCCCACAGGGGAGGCATTCAGTACTTC
-	TRBV14	-	TRBJ2-1	CASSQRGEQFF	TGTGCCAGCAGCCAAAGGGGAGAGCAGTTCTTC
TRBD1	TRBV5-8	-	TRBJ2-7	CASSFFRQGRNEQYF	TGTGCCAGCAGCTTCTTCAGACAGGGTAGGAACGAGCAGTACTTC
-	TRBV11-1	-	TRBJ2-1	CASSSRLDYNEQFF	TGTGCCAGCAGCTCCAGACTGGACTACAATGAGCAGTTCTTC
-	TRBV4-3	few	TRBJ1-5	CASSQARFGQPQHF	TGCGCCAGCAGCCAAGCGCGTTTCGGTCAGCCCCAGCATTTT
-	TRBV21-1	-	TRBJ1-6	CASPLPGQGGNSPLHF	TGTGCCAGCCCTCTTCCGGGACAGGGCGGCAATTCACCCCTCCACTTT
TRBD2	TRBV11-1	-	TRBJ2-1	CASTKSGTTNNEQFF	TGTGCCAGCACCAAGTCCGGGACTACAAACAATGAGCAGTTCTTC
TRBD1	TRBV28	-	TRBJ1-5	CASSALQGAFSQPQHF	TGTGCCAGCAGTGCGCTTCAGGGGGCTTTCTCGCAGCCCCAGCATTTT
TRBD2	TRBV24-1	-	TRBJ2-3	CATGRGGATDTQYF	TGTGCCACCGGGAGGGGAGGGGCCACAGATACGCAGTATTTT
TRBD1	TRBV7-8	-	TRBJ2-7	CASSPGTGFYEQYF	TGTGCCAGCAGCCCCGGGACAGGGTTCTACGAGCAGTACTTC
-	TRBV11-2	-	TRBJ2-1	CASSHSGEIDEQFF	TGTGCCAGCAGCCACTCGGGGGAGATCGATGAGCAGTTCTTC
TRBD2	TRBV7-9	-	TRBJ2-1	CASSLAGGRYNEQFF	TGTGCCAGCAGCTTAGCTGGCGGGAGGTACAATGAGCAGTTCTTC
TRBD2	TRBV28	few	TRBJ2-5	CASKLAGVRETQYF	TGTGCCAGCAAACTAGCGGGAGTCAGGGAGACCCAGTACTTC
TRBD2	TRBV7-2	once	TRBJ2-5	CASSLEWRSGDTQYF	TGTGCCAGCAGCTTAGAGTGGCGGAGCGGGGATACCCAGTACTTC
TRBD2	TRBV13	-	TRBJ2-7	CASSSRTSGRRYEQYF	TGTGCCAGCAGCTCCCGGACTAGCGGGAGGAGATACGAGCAGTACTTC
-	TRBV19	-	TRBJ2-1	CASSIAQGVGEQFF	TGTGCCAGTAGTATAGCTCAAGGGGTGGGGGAGCAGTTCTTC
TRBD2	TRBV9	-	TRBJ2-3	CASSVGSGRATDTQYF	TGTGCCAGCAGCGTAGGTAGCGGGAGGGCCACAGATACGCAGTATTTT
-	TRBV5-1	few	TRBJ2-2	CASSLQGRTGELFF	TGCGCCAGCAGCTTACAGGGTAGGACCGGGGAGCTGTTTTTT
-	TRBV5-6	-	TRBJ2-1	CASRPRGFAYNEQFF	TGTGCCAGCAGACCCAGGGGATTCGCCTACAATGAGCAGTTCTTC
-	TRBV7-8	-	TRBJ1-5	CASSRDSDQPQHF	TGTGCCAGCAGCCGGGACTCAGATCAGCCCCAGCATTTT
TRBD2	TRBV7-9	-	TRBJ2-3	CASSIRGGPGTDTQYF	TGTGCCAGCAGCATCCGGGGGGGCCCGGGCACAGATACGCAGTATTTT
TRBD2	TRBV30	-	TRBJ2-7	CAWTSGGKLSEQYF	TGTGCCTGGACTTCGGGGGGGAAGCTGTCCGAGCAGTACTTC
TRBD2	TRBV5-5	-	TRBJ2-7	CASSLDPGRVYEQYF	TGTGCCAGCAGCTTGGATCCCGGGAGGGTCTACGAGCAGTACTTC
-	TRBV24-1	-	TRBJ1-2	CATSDKGLERGYTF	TGTGCCACCAGTGATAAGGGACTTGAGAGAGGCTACACCTTC
TRBD1	TRBV19	-	TRBJ2-1	CASSPTGQRNEQFF	TGTGCCAGTAGTCCCACGGGACAGAGGAATGAGCAGTTCTTC
TRBD2	TRBV14	-	TRBJ2-7	CASSQAGGSYEQYF	TGTGCCAGCAGCCAAGCGGGCGGGAGCTACGAGCAGTACTTC
TRBD2	TRBV2	-	TRBJ2-3	CASSEWEGTDTQYF	TGTGCCAGCAGTGAATGGGAGGGTACAGATACGCAGTATTTT
TRBD2	TRBV19	-	TRBJ2-5	CASSEVAGGGETQYF	TGTGCCAGTAGTGAGGTAGCGGGAGGGGGAGAGACCCAGTACTTC
TRBD1	TRBV11-2	-	TRBJ2-2	CASSARARDRNTGELFF	TGTGCCAGCAGCGCGAGGGCCCGGGACAGGAACACCGGGGAGCTGTTTTTT
-	TRBV5-1	-	TRBJ2-6	CASSLGGSETNVLTF	TGCGCCAGCAGCTTGGGAGGGAGCGAGACCAACGTCCTGACTTTC
TRBD2	TRBV28	-	TRBJ2-3	CASSETSGRGDTQYF	TGTGCCAGCAGCGAGACTAGCGGGAGGGGAGATACGCAGTATTTT
-	TRBV7-2	-	TRBJ2-1	CASSLAREQFF	TGTGCCAGCAGCCTAGCGCGAGAGCAGTTCTTC
-	TRBV2	-	TRBJ2-5	CASSTVQETQYF	TGTGCCAGCAGTACTGTACAAGAGACCCAGTACTTC
TRBD2	TRBV2	few	TRBJ2-3	CASTGGRLAGDTQYF	TGTGCCAGCACGGGGGGGCGACTAGCCGGAGATACGCAGTATTTT
-	TRBV11-3	-	TRBJ2-7	CASSASTGLGEQYF	TGTGCCAGCAGCGCGTCAACAGGGTTAGGGGAGCAGTACTTC
-	TRBV30	-	TRBJ2-1	CAWANQAPTYNEQFF	TGTGCCTGGGCTAACCAAGCCCCCACCTACAATGAGCAGTTCTTC
TRBD1	TRBV12-5	-	TRBJ2-5	CASGMTGAGTQYF	TGTGCTAGTGGTATGACAGGGGCCGGGACCCAGTACTTC
TRBD1	TRBV4-3	once	TRBJ1-1	CASSQDAQGFTEAFF	TGCGCCAGCAGCCAAGATGCACAGGGGTTCACTGAAGCTTTCTTT
TRBD2	TRBV5-4	-	TRBJ2-5	CASTQGGLAGVEETQYF	TGTGCCAGCACCCAAGGGGGACTAGCGGGAGTAGAGGAGACCCAGTACTTC
-	TRBV6-5	few	TRBJ2-7	CASSYGAASDEQYF	TGTGCCAGCAGTTACGGGGCGGCGTCCGACGAGCAGTACTTC
TRBD2	TRBV5-6	-	TRBJ2-5	CASSFPERLAGEETQYF	TGTGCCAGCAGCTTTCCTGAGCGACTAGCGGGAGAGGAGACCCAGTACTTC
-	TRBV9	once	TRBJ2-7	CASSSRSQGSYEQYF	TGTGCCAGCAGCTCCCGGAGCCAGGGCTCCTACGAGCAGTACTTC
-	TRBV12-3/TRBV12-4	few	TRBJ2-1	CASSLSRSSEQFF	TGTGCCAGCAGTTTAAGCAGGTCAAGTGAGCAGTTCTTC
-	TRBV29-1	few	TRBJ1-3	CSVGEWRDGFSGNTIYF	TGCAGCGTTGGAGAGTGGCGGGACGGCTTCTCTGGAAACACCATATATTTT